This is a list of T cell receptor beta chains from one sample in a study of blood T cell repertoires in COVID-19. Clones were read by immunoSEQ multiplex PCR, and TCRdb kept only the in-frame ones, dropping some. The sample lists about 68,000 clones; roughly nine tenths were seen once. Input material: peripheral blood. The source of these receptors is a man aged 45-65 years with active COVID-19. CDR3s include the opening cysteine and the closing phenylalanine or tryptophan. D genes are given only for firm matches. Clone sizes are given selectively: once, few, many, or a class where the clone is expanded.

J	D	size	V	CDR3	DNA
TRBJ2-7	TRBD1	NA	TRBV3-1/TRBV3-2	CASSSPGQLYEQYF	TGTGCCAGCAGCTCACCGGGACAGCTCTACGAGCAGTACTTC
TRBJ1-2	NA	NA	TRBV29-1	CSVPQGSANYGYTF	TGCAGCGTCCCACAGGGCTCAGCTAACTATGGCTACACCTTC
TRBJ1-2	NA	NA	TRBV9	CASSEQGTNYGYTF	TGTGCCAGCAGCGAGCAGGGGACTAACTATGGCTACACCTTC
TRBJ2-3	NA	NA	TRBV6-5	CASSPGHTSTDTQYF	TGTGCCAGCAGCCCGGGACATACGAGCACAGATACGCAGTATTTT
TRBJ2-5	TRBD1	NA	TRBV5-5	CASSLGAWSGGVETQYF	TGTGCCAGCAGCTTGGGAGCGTGGTCAGGGGGCGTAGAGACCCAGTACTTC
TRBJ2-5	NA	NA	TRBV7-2	CASSFPGFQETQYF	TGTGCCAGCAGCTTCCCAGGGTTCCAAGAGACCCAGTACTTC
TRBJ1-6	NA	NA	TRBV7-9	CASSGRTDSPLHF	TGTGCCAGCAGCGGAAGGACAGATTCACCCCTCCACTTT
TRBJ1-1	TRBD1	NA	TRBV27	CASSPRFTGGGRVEAFF	TGTGCCAGCAGTCCGCGGTTTACAGGGGGCGGTCGAGTTGAAGCTTTCTTT
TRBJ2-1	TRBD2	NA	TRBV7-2	CASSPRGGVSYNEQFF	TGTGCCAGCAGCCCTCGCGGGGGGGTCTCCTACAATGAGCAGTTCTTC
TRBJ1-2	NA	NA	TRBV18	CASSPPPPMSYGYTF	TGTGCCAGCTCACCACCGCCCCCGATGAGCTATGGCTACACCTTC
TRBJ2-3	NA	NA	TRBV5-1	CASSLVQFGTDTQYF	TGCGCCAGCAGCTTGGTCCAGTTTGGCACAGATACGCAGTATTTT
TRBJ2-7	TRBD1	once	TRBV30	CAWRRGTGSSYEQYF	TGTGCCTGGAGGAGGGGGACAGGGAGTTCCTACGAGCAGTACTTC
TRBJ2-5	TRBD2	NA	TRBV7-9	CASSSLLAGGQETQYF	TGTGCCAGCAGCTCTCTACTAGCGGGGGGCCAAGAGACCCAGTACTTC
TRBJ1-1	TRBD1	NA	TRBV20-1	CSASSPGQGSGAFF	TGCAGTGCTAGTAGTCCGGGACAGGGATCTGGAGCTTTCTTT
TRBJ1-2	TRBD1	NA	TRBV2	CASSVDRGSSYGYTF	TGTGCCAGCAGTGTCGACAGGGGTTCCTCCTATGGCTACACCTTC
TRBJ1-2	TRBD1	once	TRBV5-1	CASSLGGQGAIDYGYTF	TGCGCCAGCAGCTTGGGAGGACAGGGGGCAATTGACTATGGCTACACCTTC
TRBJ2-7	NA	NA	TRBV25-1	CASSTRTEDSYEQYF	TGTGCCAGCAGTACCAGGACAGAGGACTCCTACGAGCAGTACTTC
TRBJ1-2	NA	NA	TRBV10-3	CAISGGGGDPNYGYTF	TGTGCCATCAGTGGCGGGGGCGGGGATCCAAACTATGGCTACACCTTC
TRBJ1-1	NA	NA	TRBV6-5	CASSYSGSGGTEAFF	TGTGCCAGCAGTTACTCCGGGTCGGGGGGCACTGAAGCTTTCTTT
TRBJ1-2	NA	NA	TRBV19	CASSIGPSRGARGGYTF	TGTGCCAGTAGTATAGGCCCCTCGCGGGGGGCGCGGGGAGGCTACACCTTC
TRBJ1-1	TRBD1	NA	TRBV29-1	CSSRDRTNTEAFF	TGCAGCTCACGGGACAGGACGAACACTGAAGCTTTCTTT
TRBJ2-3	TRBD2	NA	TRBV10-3	CAISDPGLAGGRDTQYF	TGTGCCATCAGTGACCCAGGACTAGCGGGGGGTCGGGATACGCAGTATTTT
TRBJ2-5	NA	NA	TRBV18	CASSPPGMGQETQYF	TGTGCCAGCTCACCTCCAGGGATGGGCCAAGAGACCCAGTACTTC
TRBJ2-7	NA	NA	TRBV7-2	CASSPSAGKAPYEQYF	TGTGCCAGCAGCCCAAGCGCGGGAAAAGCTCCCTACGAGCAGTACTTC
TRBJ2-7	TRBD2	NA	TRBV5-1	CASSKGLAGGPYEQYF	TGCGCCAGCAGCAAAGGACTAGCGGGGGGACCCTACGAGCAGTACTTC
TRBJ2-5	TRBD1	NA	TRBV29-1	CSAGQGAETQYF	TGCAGCGCCGGACAGGGGGCTGAGACCCAGTACTTC
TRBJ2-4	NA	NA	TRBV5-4	CASSLGTGIAKNIQYF	TGTGCCAGCAGCTTGGGAACAGGGATAGCCAAAAACATTCAGTACTTC
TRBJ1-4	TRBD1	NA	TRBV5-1	CASSIQTGSEKLFF	TGCGCCAGCAGTATACAGACAGGGAGTGAAAAACTGTTTTTT
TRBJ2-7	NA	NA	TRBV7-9	CASSSGQGTEQYF	TGTGCCAGCAGCTCTGGGCAGGGGACCGAGCAGTACTTC
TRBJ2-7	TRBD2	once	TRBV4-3	CASSQDLAGGLSYEQYF	TGCGCCAGCAGCCAAGATCTGGCGGGGGGCCTCTCCTACGAGCAGTACTTC
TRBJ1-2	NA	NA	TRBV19	CASSNSADYGYTF	TGTGCCAGTAGTAATAGCGCGGACTATGGCTACACCTTC
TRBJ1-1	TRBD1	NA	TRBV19	CASRGAMGQGIIRNTEAFF	TGTGCCAGTAGGGGAGCTATGGGACAGGGGATAATACGAAACACTGAAGCTTTCTTT
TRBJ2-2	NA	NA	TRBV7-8	CASSPGHINTGELFF	TGTGCCAGCAGCCCGGGACACATCAACACCGGGGAGCTGTTTTTT
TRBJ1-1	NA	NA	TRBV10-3	CAIRKEGLTEAFF	TGTGCCATCAGGAAGGAGGGGCTCACTGAAGCTTTCTTT
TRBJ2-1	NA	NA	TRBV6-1	CASSEAEQGGNEQFF	TGTGCCAGCAGTGAAGCGGAACAGGGGGGGAATGAGCAGTTCTTC
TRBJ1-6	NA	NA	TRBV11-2	CASSLSAYSPLHF	TGTGCCAGCAGCTTATCAGCGTATTCACCCCTCCACTTT
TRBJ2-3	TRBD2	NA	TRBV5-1	CASSSLAGLDTQYF	TGCGCCAGCAGCTCGCTAGCGGGGCTCGATACGCAGTATTTT
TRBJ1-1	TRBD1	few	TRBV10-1	CASSESGTGGLNTEAFF	TGCGCCAGCAGTGAATCCGGGACAGGGGGCCTGAACACTGAAGCTTTCTTT
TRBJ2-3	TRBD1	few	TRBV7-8	CASSERTGYGADTQYF	TGTGCCAGCAGCGAGCGGACAGGGTATGGGGCAGATACGCAGTATTTT
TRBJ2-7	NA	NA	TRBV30	CAWSSGRGHEQYF	TGTGCCTGGAGTTCGGGTCGCGGCCACGAGCAGTACTTC
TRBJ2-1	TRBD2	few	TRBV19	CASSIDGLAENEQFF	TGTGCCAGTAGTATAGATGGACTAGCGGAGAATGAGCAGTTCTTC
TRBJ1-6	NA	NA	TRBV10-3	CAISEQGSYNSPLHF	TGTGCCATCAGTGAGCAGGGCTCCTATAATTCACCCCTCCACTTT
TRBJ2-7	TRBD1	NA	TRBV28	CASSPLDRGLYEQYF	TGTGCCAGCAGTCCTCTGGACAGGGGGCTCTACGAGCAGTACTTC
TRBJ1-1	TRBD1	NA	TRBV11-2	CASSFGTVSEAFF	TGTGCCAGCAGCTTCGGGACAGTAAGTGAAGCTTTCTTT
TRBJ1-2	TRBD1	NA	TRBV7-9	CASRKVQGAYYGYTF	TGTGCCAGCAGAAAAGTCCAGGGGGCTTACTACGGCTACACCTTC
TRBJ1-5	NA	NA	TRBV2	CASSWMSDQPQHF	TGTGCCAGCAGCTGGATGAGCGATCAGCCCCAGCATTTT
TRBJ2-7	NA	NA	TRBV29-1	CSVENPGNSYEQYF	TGCAGCGTTGAAAACCCAGGTAACTCCTACGAGCAGTACTTC
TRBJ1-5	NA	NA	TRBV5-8	CASSIGGAQPQHF	TGTGCCAGCAGCATAGGAGGGGCTCAGCCCCAGCATTTT
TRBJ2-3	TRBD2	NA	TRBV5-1	CASSLSLSGGATDTQYF	TGCGCCAGCAGCTTGAGCCTCAGCGGGGGGGCCACAGATACGCAGTATTTT
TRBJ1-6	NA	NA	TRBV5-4	CASSLGTVIGSPLHF	TGTGCCAGCAGCTTGGGTACAGTAATAGGTTCACCCCTCCACTTT
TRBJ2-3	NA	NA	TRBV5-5	CASSLELGTDTQYF	TGTGCCAGCAGCTTGGAATTAGGCACAGATACGCAGTATTTT
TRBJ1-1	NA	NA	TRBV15	CATSLGWGRSNTEAFF	TGTGCCACCAGCCTAGGTTGGGGCAGGAGTAACACTGAAGCTTTCTTT
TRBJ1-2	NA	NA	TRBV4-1	CASSQDRFWTLTNYGYTF	TGCGCCAGCAGCCAAGATAGATTTTGGACATTAACTAACTATGGCTACACCTTC
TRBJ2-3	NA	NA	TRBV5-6	CASSLGPNTDTQYF	TGTGCCAGCAGCTTGGGGCCAAACACAGATACGCAGTATTTT
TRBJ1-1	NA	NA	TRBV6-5	CASSYTTGMNTEAFF	TGTGCCAGCAGTTACACCACAGGGATGAACACTGAAGCTTTCTTT
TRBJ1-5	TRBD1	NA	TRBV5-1	CASSLGGRGPQPQHF	TGCGCCAGCAGCTTGGGCGGCAGGGGGCCCCAGCCCCAGCATTTT
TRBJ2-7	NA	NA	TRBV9	CASSVDVTTYEQYF	TGTGCCAGCAGCGTAGATGTCACAACATACGAGCAGTACTTC
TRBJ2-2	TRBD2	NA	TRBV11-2	CASSLEGGKDATGELFF	TGTGCCAGCAGCTTAGAGGGAGGGAAGGATGCCACCGGGGAGCTGTTTTTT
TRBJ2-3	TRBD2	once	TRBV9	CASSVEAGGNRDTQYF	TGTGCCAGCAGCGTAGAAGCGGGGGGGAATCGAGATACGCAGTATTTT